The 18 T cell receptor beta chains given below trace back to one sample, sequenced in a study of cytomegalovirus exposure and HLA in healthy donors. Using immunoSEQ multiplex PCR, the repertoire was profiled, and TCRdb retains in-frame clones only, with some absent. The sample consists of around 150,000 clones, roughly 96% of them appearing once. Sequenced material: PBMCs. All receptors come from a woman between 18 and 29 years old in good health and CMV-seronegative.

The chain is built from TRBV9 and TRBJ2-7, with 8 nucleotides matching TRBD1. The trim removed 4 bases at V and 5 bases at J, leaving 2 bases unmatched. Germline CDR1 is SGDLS and CDR2 is YYNGEE. CDR3 size: 12 residues. CDR3: CASSPGQDEQYF. In nucleotides, the CDR3 is TGTGCCAGCAGCCCGGGACAGGACGAGCAGTACTTC.

The chain has TRBV6-1 and TRBJ2-3; 7 bases are shared with TRBD1. Germline lookup yields CDR1 MNHNS and CDR2 SASEGT. This CDR3 comprises 12 residues. V shed 3 bases, J shed 12 bases, and the junction held 6 bases outside the gene matches. The CDR3 is CASSDPTGFQYF. The CDR3 DNA is TGTGCCAGCAGTGACCCGACAGGGTTTCAGTATTTT.

The chain carries TRBV19 and TRBJ2-7; D perhaps matches TRBD1 (5 bases). Per germline, CDR1 LNHDA and CDR2 SQIVND (reference sequence). This CDR3 spans 13 amino acids. Trimming shortened V by 4 bases and J by 1 base, and 8 bases separated the two germline ends. This CDR3 is CASSRAGSYEQYF. CDR3 in DNA: TGTGCCAGTAGTAGGGCAGGGTCCTACGAGCAGTACTTC.

The chain combines TRBV4-1 with TRBJ1-2; 9 positions match TRBD1. J was trimmed by 8 bases and V by 1 base; bases with no gene match: 17. Germline loops: CDR1 MGHRA, CDR2 YSYEKL. The CDR3 extends over 18 amino acids. CDR3 in amino acids: CASSQARRTGDRAKGYTF. DNA of the CDR3: TGCGCCAGCAGCCAAGCCCGAAGGACAGGGGATCGAGCGAAGGGCTACACCTTC.

The gene calls are TRBV7-2 and TRBJ2-3; 9 nucleotides match TRBD2. V lost 5 bases, J lost 4 bases, and 7 bases stayed unmatched. This CDR3 spans 15 amino acids. The germline V gene encodes CDR1 SGHTA and CDR2 FQGNSA. DNA for the CDR3: TGTGCCAGCAGCCCACAGCGGGGGGAGGCAGATACGCAGTATTTT. This translates into CASSPQRGEADTQYF.

The chain employs TRBV7-9 and TRBJ1-2, with D possibly being TRBD1 (5 bases). The ends were cut back, 3 bases at V and 2 bases at J, with 13 bases in the middle. CDR3 length: 15 residues. CDR1 SEHNR and CDR2 FQNEAQ come from the germline V gene (reference sequence). The CDR3 DNA follows: TGTGCCAGCAGCTTGGGCGACAGACCCAACTATGGCTACACCTTC. Its translation: CASSLGDRPNYGYTF.

This chain links TRBV7-9 with TRBJ1-1; a weak D match, TRBD1 (5 bases). The germline CDR1 and CDR2 sequences are SEHNR and FQNEAQ (reference sequence). The CDR3 covers 14 residues. The V end lost 0 bases, the J end lost 4 bases, and 9 bases lay between the germline ends. In nucleotides, the CDR3 is TGTGCCAGCAGCTTAGCGGCAGGGCTCACTGAAGCTTTCTTT. Translation: CASSLAAGLTEAFF.

The V gene is TRBV19, the J gene TRBJ2-3; 9 bases match TRBD2. The CDR3 runs 16 residues. The V gene end was trimmed by 6 bases and the J gene end by 3 bases; junction bases not matched to a gene: 10. Germline V gene sequence: CDR1 LNHDA, CDR2 SQIVND (reference sequence). The CDR3 region is CASSSGIAGVTDTQYF. DNA of the CDR3: TGTGCCAGTAGCTCCGGGATAGCGGGGGTGACAGATACGCAGTATTTT.

This clone was counted only a few times. The genes are TRBV25-1 and TRBJ2-7, with D possibly TRBD1 on 5 matching bases. Germline-derived CDR1 and CDR2 are MGHDK and SYGVNS. CDR3 size: 13 residues. V shed 3 bases and J shed 5 bases, with 11 bases lying between them. The CDR3 loop is CASSDSGMNEQYF. CDR3 DNA: TGTGCCAGCAGTGATTCAGGGATGAACGAGCAGTACTTC.

This rearrangement joins TRBV30 to TRBJ2-1; D is possibly TRBD2 (5 bases). The CDR3 is 13 residues long. CDR1 is GTSNPN, CDR2 SVGIG, per germline (reference sequence). Between the trimmed V and J ends, which lost 8 bases and 6 bases, there was a span of 17 bases. The DNA for the CDR3 is TGTGCCCCCTCCGACTATCCTTCCAATGAGCAGTTCTTC. This encodes CAPSDYPSNEQFF.

The chain couples TRBV27 to TRBJ1-6; 9 bases are shared with TRBD1. This CDR3 is built from 15 residues. V was pared by 6 bases and J by 10 bases, with 10 bases of the junction left unmatched. CDR1 is MNHEY, CDR2 SMNVEV, per germline (reference sequence). Here the CDR3 reads CASSQSGQGRSPLHF. In DNA, the CDR3 is TGTGCCAGCAGCCAATCGGGACAGGGACGCTCACCCCTCCACTTT.

J is TRBJ2-4 and V is TRBV7-9; TRBD2 aligns across 11 bases. J gave up 7 bases and V 1 base, and 3 bases lay outside the gene matches. The germline V gene encodes CDR1 SEHNR and CDR2 FQNEAQ (reference sequence). The CDR3 runs 15 residues. This CDR3 is CASSLDRTSGNIQYF. In DNA form, the CDR3 reads TGTGCCAGCAGCTTAGACCGGACTAGCGGGAACATTCAGTACTTC.

With respect to this clone: Other DNA sequences within the sample encode an identical CDR3. V usage is TRBV18 and J usage is TRBJ1-5, with unresolved D. V lost 3 bases and J lost 4, with 10 bases in between. The CDR3 is 14 amino acids. Per germline, CDR1 KGHSH and CDR2 LQKENI. The CDR3 DNA reads TGTGCCAGCTCACCCGACCGAGGGAATCAGCCCCAGCATTTT. The encoded protein is CASSPDRGNQPQHF.

CDR3 amino acids: CASSQDSGVGEQYF. DNA of the CDR3: TGTGCCAGCAGCCAAGATTCGGGGGTTGGCGAGCAGTACTTC. This chain joins TRBV4-2 and TRBJ2-7; D possibly corresponds to TRBD2 (6 bases). Germline V gives CDR1 LGHNA, CDR2 YNFKEQ. V was clipped by 0 bases and J by 6 bases, with 12 bases between them. The CDR3 spans 14 residues.

J is TRBJ2-7 and V is TRBV28; 11 bases agree with TRBD2. Germline V gives CDR1 MDHEN, CDR2 SYDVKM. This CDR3 comprises 14 residues. V was clipped by 7 bases and J by 9 bases; unmatched bases: 11. Here the CDR3 DNA reads TGTGCCAGCACTGCTGTAGCGGGGGGGCCCCGGCAGTACTTC. Translation: CASTAVAGGPRQYF.

The chain is built from TRBV6-1 and TRBJ2-1, with 8 bases fitting TRBD2. Germline V lookup: CDR1 MNHNS, CDR2 SASEGT. The CDR3 is made up of 14 amino acids. The V segment lost 6 bases and the J segment 0 bases; nucleotides outside the gene matches: 1. This CDR3 reads CASSRGGSYNEQFF. CDR3 in DNA: TGTGCCAGCAGCCGGGGGGGCTCCTACAATGAGCAGTTCTTC.

The J gene is TRBJ1-4, the V gene TRBV25-1; 12 bases align to TRBD1. Germline-derived CDR1 and CDR2 are MGHDK and SYGVNS. With V trimmed by 6 bases and J by 8 bases, 4 bases remained unmatched. The CDR3 is 14 amino acids. The CDR3 DNA reads as TGTGCCAGCAGGGGACAGGGGGCGGGGGAAAAACTGTTTTTT. Amino acids: CASRGQGAGEKLFF.

V is TRBV5-1 and J is TRBJ2-7; 8 bases are shared with TRBD1. There are 15 residues in the CDR3. Germline CDR1 reads SGHRS; CDR2 reads YFSETQ. Trimming cost V 0 bases and J 3 bases; bases outside gene matches: 5. CDR3 region: CASSLGTGQGYEQYF. Written as DNA, the CDR3 is TGCGCCAGCAGCTTGGGGACAGGGCAGGGCTACGAGCAGTACTTC.